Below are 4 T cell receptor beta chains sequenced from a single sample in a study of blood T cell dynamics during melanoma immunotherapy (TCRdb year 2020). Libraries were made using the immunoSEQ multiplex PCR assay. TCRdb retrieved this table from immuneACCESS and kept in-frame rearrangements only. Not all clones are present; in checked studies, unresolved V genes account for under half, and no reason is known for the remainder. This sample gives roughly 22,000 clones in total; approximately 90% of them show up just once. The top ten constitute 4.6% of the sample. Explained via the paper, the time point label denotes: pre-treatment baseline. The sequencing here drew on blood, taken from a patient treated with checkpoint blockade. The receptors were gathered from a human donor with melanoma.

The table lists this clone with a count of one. CDR3 residues: CASSSTTGGGETQYF. CDR3 DNA sequence: TGCGCCAGCAGCTCTACCACAGGGGGCGGAGAGACCCAGTACTTC. This chain connects TRBV5-1 to TRBJ2-5; the match to TRBD1 covers 9 bases. The germline V gene encodes CDR1 SGHRS and CDR2 YFSETQ. This CDR3 has 15 residues. The trim removed 3 bases at V and 4 bases at J, leaving 7 bases unmatched.

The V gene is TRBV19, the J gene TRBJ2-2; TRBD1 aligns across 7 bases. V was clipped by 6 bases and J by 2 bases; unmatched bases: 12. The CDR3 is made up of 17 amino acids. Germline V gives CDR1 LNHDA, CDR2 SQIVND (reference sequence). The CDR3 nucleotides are TGTGCCAGTAGACCCACATCGGGACAGAGAAACACCGGGGAGCTGTTTTTT. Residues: CASRPTSGQRNTGELFF.

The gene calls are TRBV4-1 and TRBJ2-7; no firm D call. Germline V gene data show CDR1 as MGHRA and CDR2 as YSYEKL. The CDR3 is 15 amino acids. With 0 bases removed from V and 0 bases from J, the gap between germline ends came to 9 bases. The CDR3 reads CASSQDTPSSYEQYF. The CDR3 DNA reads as TGCGCCAGCAGCCAAGACACTCCTAGCTCCTACGAGCAGTACTTC.

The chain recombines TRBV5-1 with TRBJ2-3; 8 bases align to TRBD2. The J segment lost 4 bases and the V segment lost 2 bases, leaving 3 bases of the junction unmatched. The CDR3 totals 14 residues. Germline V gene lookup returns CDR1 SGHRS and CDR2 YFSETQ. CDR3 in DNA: TGCGCCAGCAGCTTCGGACTAGCCTCAGATACGCAGTATTTT. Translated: CASSFGLASDTQYF.